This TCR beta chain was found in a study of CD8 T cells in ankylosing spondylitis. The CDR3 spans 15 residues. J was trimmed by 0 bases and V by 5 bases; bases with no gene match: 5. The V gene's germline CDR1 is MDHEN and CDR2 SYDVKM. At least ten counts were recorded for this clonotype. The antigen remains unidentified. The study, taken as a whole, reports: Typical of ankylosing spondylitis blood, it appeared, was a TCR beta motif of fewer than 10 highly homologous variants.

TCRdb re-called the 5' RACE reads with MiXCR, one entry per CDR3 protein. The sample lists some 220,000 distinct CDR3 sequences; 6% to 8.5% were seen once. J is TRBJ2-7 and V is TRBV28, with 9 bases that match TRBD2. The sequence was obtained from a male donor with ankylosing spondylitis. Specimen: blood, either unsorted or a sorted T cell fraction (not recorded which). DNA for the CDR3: TGTGCCAGCAGTAACAGCGGGAGGCCCTCCTACGAGCAGTACTTC. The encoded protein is CASSNSGRPSYEQYF.